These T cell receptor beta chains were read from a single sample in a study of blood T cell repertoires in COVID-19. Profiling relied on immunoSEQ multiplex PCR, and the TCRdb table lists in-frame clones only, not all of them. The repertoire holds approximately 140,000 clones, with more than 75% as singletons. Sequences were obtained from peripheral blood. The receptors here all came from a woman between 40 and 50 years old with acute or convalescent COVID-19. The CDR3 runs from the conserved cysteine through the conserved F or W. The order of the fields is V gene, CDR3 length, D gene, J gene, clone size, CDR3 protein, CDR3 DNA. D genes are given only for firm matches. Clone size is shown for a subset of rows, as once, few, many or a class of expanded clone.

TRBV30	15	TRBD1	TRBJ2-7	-	CAWTGAQGVLYEQYF	TGTGCCTGGACCGGAGCCCAGGGGGTCTTATACGAGCAGTACTTC
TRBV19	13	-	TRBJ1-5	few	CASSIDRAGAQHF	TGTGCCAGTAGTATAGATCGGGCAGGGGCCCAGCATTTT
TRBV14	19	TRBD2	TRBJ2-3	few	CASSGSGTSGRPFTDTQYF	TGTGCCAGCAGCGGTTCCGGGACTAGCGGGAGGCCCTTCACAGATACGCAGTATTTT
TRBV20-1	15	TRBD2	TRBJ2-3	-	CSASGLAGVGDTQYF	TGCAGTGCTAGTGGTCTAGCGGGAGTTGGAGATACGCAGTATTTT
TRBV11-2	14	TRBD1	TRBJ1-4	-	CASSTTGGREKLFF	TGTGCCAGCAGCACCACAGGGGGGCGCGAAAAACTGTTTTTT
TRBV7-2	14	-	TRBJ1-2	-	CASSLARDINGYTF	TGTGCCAGCAGCTTAGCCAGGGATATTAATGGCTACACCTTC
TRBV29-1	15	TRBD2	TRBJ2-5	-	CSVPSGSRSQETQYF	TGCAGCGTCCCTAGCGGGAGTCGGTCCCAAGAGACCCAGTACTTC
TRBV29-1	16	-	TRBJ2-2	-	CSVEDWGQGFAGELFF	TGCAGCGTTGAAGATTGGGGACAAGGTTTCGCCGGGGAGCTGTTTTTT
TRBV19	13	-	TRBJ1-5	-	CASSNNAGKAQHF	TGTGCCAGTAGTAACAACGCAGGGAAGGCTCAGCATTTT
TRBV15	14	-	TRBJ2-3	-	CATSGGDSGDTQYF	TGTGCCACCAGCGGCGGGGACTCGGGGGATACGCAGTATTTT
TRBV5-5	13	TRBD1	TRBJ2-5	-	CASSLGQGGTQYF	TGTGCCAGCAGCTTGGGACAGGGTGGGACCCAGTACTTC